Reported below is one T cell receptor beta chain. The sample comes from a study of cytomegalovirus exposure and HLA in healthy donors. Separation from the roughly 670-subject first cohort characterized the roughly 110-subject validation cohort, to which the donors belonged. The data were produced by immunoSEQ multiplex PCR, yet TCRdb's version contains in-frame clones alone and is incomplete. The sample lists 85,000 to 130,000 clones; 88% were seen once. There are 16 residues in the CDR3. J gave up 6 bases and V 2 bases, and 3 bases lay outside the gene matches. The germline gives CDR1 SGHAT, CDR2 FQDESV (reference sequence).

The source is a woman younger than 35 in good health and CMV-seropositive. Source material: PBMCs. The chain couples TRBV11-1 to TRBJ2-2; 13 bases line up with TRBD2. The CDR3 is CASSLSTSGGAGELFF. Here the CDR3 DNA reads TGTGCCAGCAGCTTATCTACTAGCGGGGGGGCCGGGGAGCTGTTTTTT.